This TCR beta chain is drawn from a study of tumor-infiltrating lymphocytes in primary liver carcinoma. The study, taken as a whole, reports: Pairs of tumor regions overlapped more than tumor-adjacent and tumor-blood pairs did. Tumors reached a significantly greater top-250-clone fraction than blood did (p = 0.039).

Extraction also yielded germline DNA, while blood RNA was obtained from unsorted whole blood. They drew roughly 4.1 milliliters of peripheral blood before surgery. With respect to this clonotype: Its target is unknown. Likely a read error: the CDR3 ends without its conserved phenylalanine or tryptophan.

The CDR3 is 14 residues long. The germline V and J ends were trimmed by 5 bases and 9 bases, with 17 bases remaining between them. Germline V gene sequence: CDR1 SGHNT, CDR2 YENEEA. TCR beta cDNA was made from 400 to 500 ng total RNA with a constant-region primer. Libraries for TCR beta were built through three nested multiplex PCR rounds, which together made up a slightly modified ARM-PCR procedure. The first two PCR rounds used TRBV1-TRBV30 forward primers with a C-beta reverse primer, about 10 cycles each. Each CDR3 protein gets one entry after TCRdb re-called the multiplex PCR reads with MiXCR. In the table there are about 180,000 distinct CDR3 sequences, about 60% of which are singletons.

This TCR was recovered from a man aged 35 to 55 with primary liver carcinoma and hepatitis B virus infection. The sample comprised peripheral blood. The chain joins TRBV11-3 to TRBJ2-1; tentative D call: TRBD2 (6 bases). CDR3 sequence reads: CASSPRGWESEQFL. CDR3 nucleotide sequence: TGTGCCAGCAGCCCCCGGGGGTGGGAAAGTGAGCAGTTCCTC.